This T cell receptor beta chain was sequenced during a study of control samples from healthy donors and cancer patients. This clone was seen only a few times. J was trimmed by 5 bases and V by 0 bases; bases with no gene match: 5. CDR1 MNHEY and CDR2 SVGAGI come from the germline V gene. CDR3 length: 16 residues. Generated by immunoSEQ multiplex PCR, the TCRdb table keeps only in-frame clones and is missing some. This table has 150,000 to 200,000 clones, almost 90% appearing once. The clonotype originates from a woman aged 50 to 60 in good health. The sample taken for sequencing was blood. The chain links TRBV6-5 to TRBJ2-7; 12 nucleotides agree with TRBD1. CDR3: CASSYSGGTGGHEQYF. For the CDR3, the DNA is TGTGCCAGCAGTTACTCAGGCGGGACAGGGGGCCACGAGCAGTACTTC.